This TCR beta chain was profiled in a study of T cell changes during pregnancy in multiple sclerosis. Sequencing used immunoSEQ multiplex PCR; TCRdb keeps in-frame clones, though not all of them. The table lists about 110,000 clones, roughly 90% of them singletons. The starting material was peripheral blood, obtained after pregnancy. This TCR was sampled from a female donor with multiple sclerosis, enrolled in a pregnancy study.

CDR3 sequence (DNA): TGTGCCAGAAGCTTTGAGGGGGGGGAGCAGTACTTC. Its translation: CARSFEGGEQYF. The chain links TRBV5-3 to TRBJ2-7; a weak D match, TRBD2 (7 bases). TRBV5-3 is noted as an ORF with a role that remains uncertain. The CDR3 sequence is 12 residues long. Trimming pared 2 bases from V and 7 bases from J, leaving 10 bases between.